A selection of T cell receptor beta chains follows, all from one sample in a study of blood T cell repertoires in COVID-19. TCRdb's table, derived via immunoSEQ multiplex PCR, lists solely in-frame clones and lacks some. The sample has roughly 330,000 clones, about nine tenths seen once. The specimen was PBMCs or T cells enriched from blood (not recorded which). These receptors were obtained from a woman aged 18-35 years who had recovered from COVID-19. Each CDR3 is given with its conserved first and last residue. The D gene is left open where the match is weak. The size of a clone is reported for some rows only, either as once, few or many, or as a class for expanded clones.

v_gene	abundance	d_gene	len	j_gene	CDR3nt	CDR3aa
TRBV9	.	TRBD2	20	TRBJ2-6	TGTGCCAGCAGCGTAACCCTAGCGGGAGATTCTATTGCTGGGGCCAACGTCCTGACTTTC	CASSVTLAGDSIAGANVLTF
TRBV28	.	TRBD2	15	TRBJ2-7	TGTGCCAGCAGTACAAGCTCCTCGGGGGGGCGCGAGCAGTACTTC	CASSTSSSGGREQYF
TRBV7-3	once	.	13	TRBJ1-1	TGTGCCAGCAGCTTTGGGGCCAACACTGAAGCTTTCTTT	CASSFGANTEAFF
TRBV3-1/TRBV3-2	few	.	16	TRBJ2-5	TGTGCCAGCTCCCAGCGCGAAGGGGCCATCCAAGAGACCCAGTACTTC	CASSQREGAIQETQYF
TRBV10-3	.	.	14	TRBJ2-3	TGTGCCATCAGCCAGGGACTTAGCACAGATACGCAGTATTTT	CAISQGLSTDTQYF
TRBV5-1	.	.	14	TRBJ1-1	TGCGCCAGTAAGGTACAGGGTTTGAACACTGAAGCTTTCTTT	CASKVQGLNTEAFF
TRBV19	.	TRBD1	15	TRBJ1-5	TGTGCCAGTAGTCGAGGGACAGGGATCAATCAGCCCCAGCATTTT	CASSRGTGINQPQHF
TRBV5-4	.	.	16	TRBJ1-4	TGTGCCAGCAGCTCCACCGAAGAGGCGGGTAATGAAAAACTGTTTTTT	CASSSTEEAGNEKLFF
TRBV24-1	.	.	14	TRBJ2-1	TGTGCCACCAGTGTGGGGGCCTCCTACAATGAGCAGTTCTTC	CATSVGASYNEQFF
TRBV3-1/TRBV3-2	.	.	14	TRBJ1-5	TGTGCCAGCAGCCAATCCAGGGGCGATCAGCCCCAGCATTTT	CASSQSRGDQPQHF
TRBV7-9	.	TRBD1	18	TRBJ1-5	TGTGCCAGCAGCTTAGGGGGGGACAGTCTGATGGGGAATCAGCCCCAGCATTTT	CASSLGGDSLMGNQPQHF
TRBV12-3/TRBV12-4	once	.	12	TRBJ2-2	TGTGCCAGCAGAACTTCAACCGGGGAGCTGTTTTTT	CASRTSTGELFF
TRBV6-1	.	.	16	TRBJ1-1	TGTGCCAGCAGTGGAGGGGGAGCAATTGGGGGCACTGAAGCTTTCTTT	CASSGGGAIGGTEAFF
TRBV3-1/TRBV3-2	.	TRBD2	17	TRBJ2-1	TGTGCCAGCAGCCAAGGGGGTAGCGGGAGGGTAAACAATGAGCAGTTCTTC	CASSQGGSGRVNNEQFF
TRBV4-1	once	.	15	TRBJ1-2	TGCGCCAGCAGCCAGCCGGGACAAGGCAACTATGGCTACACCTTC	CASSQPGQGNYGYTF
TRBV27	.	TRBD2	16	TRBJ2-7	TGTGCCAGCAGTTTACAGGGACTAGTAAACTCCTACGAGCAGTACTTC	CASSLQGLVNSYEQYF
TRBV28	.	TRBD2	16	TRBJ2-3	TGTGCCAGCAGTTTATTCCAGCTAGCGGCATCTGATACGCAGTATTTT	CASSLFQLAASDTQYF
TRBV7-9	.	.	14	TRBJ1-5	TGTGCCAGCAGCTTAGCGGGCCCATATCAGCCCCAGCATTTT	CASSLAGPYQPQHF
TRBV6-1	.	TRBD1	12	TRBJ1-1	TGTGCCAGCAGTGAAAGGGACAGGGCAGCTTTCTTT	CASSERDRAAFF